The 18 T cell receptor beta chains presented below share a single source sample, sequenced in a study of T cells in Graves' hyperthyroidism and ophthalmopathy. The TCR beta CDR3 regions underwent amplification using RNA transcripts as the source. During a first-round RT-PCR of the TCR CDR3, the HTBI primer set was used. One entry per CDR3 protein results from TCRdb running MiXCR on the multiplex PCR reads. The sample yields some 600,000 distinct CDR3 sequences, roughly 13% seen once. Sequencing was carried out using blood. The receptors here all came from a woman aged 25 to 39 with Graves' hyperthyroidism that later progressed to Graves' ophthalmopathy.

This clonotype was found many times. CDR3 protein: CASSLARRGETQYF. The DNA for the CDR3 is TGTGCCAGCAGCTTAGCACGCAGGGGAGAGACCCAGTACTTC. The J gene is TRBJ2-5, the V gene TRBV11-3; tentative D call: TRBD1 (6 bases). The CDR3 length is 14 residues. The V gene lost 1 base and the J gene lost 4 bases, with 10 bases spanning the gap. Germline V gene lookup returns CDR1 SGHNT and CDR2 YENEEA. The full variable domain, completed using reference TRBV11-3 and TRBJ2-5, is EAGVVQSPRYKIIEKKQPVAFWCNPISGHNTLYWYLQNLGQGPELLIRYENEEAVDDSQLPKDRFSAERLKGVDSTLKIQPAELGDSAVYLCASSLARRGETQYFGPGTRLLVL.

Regarding this clonotype: A much larger clone differs from this one at a single base, so this may be a read error. The chain couples TRBV5-1 to TRBJ2-2, with D perhaps TRBD2 (6 bases). This CDR3 is 14 amino acids long. CDR1 is SGHRS, CDR2 YFSETQ, per germline. The ends were cut back, 3 bases at V and 6 bases at J, with 12 bases in the middle. In DNA, the CDR3 is TGCGCCAGCAGCTCCTGGGGAGGCTCCGGGGAGCTGTTTTTT. Protein product: CASSSWGGSGELFF.

Comment on this clonotype: A read error may explain this, as a much larger clone is one base away. The chain joins TRBV28 to TRBJ2-2, with D possibly being TRBD1 or TRBD2 (6 bases each). Germline V gene sequence: CDR1 MDHEN, CDR2 SYDVKM. The CDR3 totals 16 residues. This CDR3 is CASSPAQALGEGGLFF. The CDR3 DNA is TGTGCCAGCAGCCCCGCCCAAGCACTTGGTGAGGGGGGGCTGTTTTTT.

Many counts were recorded for this clonotype. V and J are TRBV7-8 and TRBJ2-5, with 11 bases aligning to TRBD2. V gave up 6 bases and J gave up 3 bases; unmatched junction bases: 6. The CDR3 sequence is 15 residues long. The V gene's germline CDR1 is SGHVS and CDR2 FQNEAQ. The CDR3 is CASSLLLAGEETQYF. CDR3 DNA: TGTGCCAGCAGTTTATTACTAGCGGGAGAAGAGACCCAGTACTTC.

This clonotype was seen many times. This rearrangement joins TRBV9 to TRBJ1-1, with D tentatively TRBD1 (5 bases). Germline CDR1 is SGDLS and CDR2 is YYNGEE. V was cut by 0 bases and J by 4 bases, with 16 bases left in between. The CDR3 length is 16 residues. The CDR3 sequence: CASSVESRVSTTEAFF. In nucleotides, the CDR3 is TGTGCCAGCAGCGTAGAATCCAGGGTGTCGACCACTGAAGCTTTCTTT.

The table lists this clonotype with many counts. The chain employs TRBV5-1 and TRBJ1-2; D gene uncertain. This CDR3 is built from 13 residues. Germline V gene sequence: CDR1 SGHRS, CDR2 YFSETQ. With 0 bases removed from V and 6 bases from J, the gap between germline ends came to 9 bases. The CDR3 DNA is TGCGCCAGCAGCTTGGCACGGACCGATGGCTACACCTTC. It specifies CASSLARTDGYTF.

This clonotype was observed at least ten times. The gene calls are TRBV18 and TRBJ2-5; maybe TRBD1 (5 bases). The V end lost 3 bases, the J end lost 4 bases, and 18 bases lay between the germline ends. CDR1 KGHSH and CDR2 LQKENI come from the germline V gene. The CDR3 runs to 16 residues. CDR3 in DNA: TGTGCCAGCTCACCCCCAGGGCTGCTTGATGTAGAGACCCAGTACTTC. It yields the protein CASSPPGLLDVETQYF.

This clonotype was seen ten or more times. V usage is TRBV9 and J usage is TRBJ2-4; TRBD2 matches at 13 bases. The V segment lost 2 bases and the J segment 0 bases; nucleotides outside the gene matches: 5. CDR1 and CDR2 from the germline V gene are SGDLS and YYNGEE. This CDR3 is built from 18 residues. The CDR3 region has the DNA TGTGCCAGCAGCGTTGGGACTAGCGGGGCTGGAGCCAAAAACATTCAGTACTTC. It encodes CASSVGTSGAGAKNIQYF.

The sample holds a few counts of this clonotype. The DNA of the CDR3 is TGCGCCAGCAGCGGGAGGATGAACGGGCAGTACTTC. This gives the protein CASSGRMNGQYF. The rearrangement links TRBV5-1 to TRBJ2-7, with D perhaps TRBD2 (6 bases). Deletions cut 4 bases from V and 9 bases from J, with 14 bases between. In germline, CDR1 is SGHRS, CDR2 YFSETQ. The CDR3 sequence is 12 residues long.

This clonotype has a count of ten or more. The gene calls are TRBV20-1 and TRBJ1-1, with D tentatively TRBD1 (6 bases). Trimming left V 5 bases short and J 0 bases short, with 13 bases between. The CDR3 spans 14 residues. Germline assignment: CDR1 DFQATT and CDR2 SNEGSKA (reference sequence). The CDR3: CSARRGALNTEAFF. DNA of the CDR3: TGCAGTGCTCGACGGGGGGCCCTGAACACTGAAGCTTTCTTT.

Ten or more counts support this clonotype. This chain connects TRBV12-5 to TRBJ1-3; D gene ambiguous. Trimming took 2 bases from V and 0 from J, leaving 8 bases between them. CDR3 length equals 15 residues. Germline V gene lookup returns CDR1 LGHNT and CDR2 FRNRAP. CDR3 sequence (DNA): TGTGCTAGTGGTTTGTTCCCATACTCTGGAAACACCATATATTTT. It translates to CASGLFPYSGNTIYF.

The chain employs TRBV30 and TRBJ2-2; D may be TRBD1 (6 bases). Germline V gene sequence: CDR1 GTSNPN, CDR2 SVGIG (reference sequence). This CDR3 has 16 amino acids. The germline V and J ends were trimmed by 5 bases and 7 bases, with 23 bases remaining between them. The CDR3 protein is CAWAMDRIQLGGELFF. Here the CDR3 DNA reads TGTGCCTGGGCTATGGACAGAATCCAGTTAGGCGGGGAGCTGTTTTTT.

At least ten counts were recorded for this clonotype. CDR3 sequence: CASRKRGQNEKLFF. In DNA form, the CDR3 reads TGTGCCAGCAGAAAACGAGGACAGAATGAAAAACTGTTTTTT. The chain combines TRBV28 with TRBJ1-4; D might be TRBD1 (6 bases). The germline gives CDR1 MDHEN, CDR2 SYDVKM. Trimming stripped 6 bases from V and 5 bases from J, with 13 bases between. CDR3 length: 14 amino acids.

At least ten counts were recorded for this clonotype. The chain is built from TRBV27 and TRBJ2-5; 9 bases map to TRBD2. Germline V CDR1 and CDR2: MNHEY, SMNVEV (reference sequence). V was pared by 4 bases and J by 5 bases, with 11 bases of the junction left unmatched. CDR3 length: 16 residues. The CDR3 DNA is TGTGCCAGCAGTTATGGGGCGGGAGGGCCCCGGGAGACCCAGTACTTC. Amino acid sequence: CASSYGAGGPRETQYF.

This clonotype showed up many times. The chain combines TRBV28 with TRBJ2-1, with 9 positions matching TRBD2. The CDR3 extends over 15 amino acids. Germline V CDR1 and CDR2: MDHEN, SYDVKM. Germline trimming cut 2 bases from V and 6 bases from J; bases unmatched to any gene: 5. The CDR3, as DNA: TGTGCCAGCAGTTTAATGGGACTAGCTCGCAATGAGCAGTTCTTC. Its protein product is CASSLMGLARNEQFF.

This clonotype came up many times. Germline is not matched at one junction end, which may reflect a read error. V usage is TRBV27 and J usage is TRBJ2-1, with D hard to call. This CDR3 is 12 amino acids long. CDR1 is MNHEY and CDR2 is SMNVEV in the germline V gene (reference sequence). This CDR3 reads CASSLSGNEQFF. Here the CDR3 DNA reads TGTGCCAGCAGCTTATCGGGTAATGAGCAGTTCTTC.

This chain joins TRBV4-2 and TRBJ2-7; 8 bases are a match to TRBD2. Germline values: CDR1 LGHNA, CDR2 YNFKEQ. CDR3 length: 14 residues. J lost 3 bases, V lost 4 bases, and 5 bases had no gene match. CDR3 sequence: CASSPREGGYEQYF. In DNA form, the CDR3 reads TGTGCCAGCAGCCCCCGGGAGGGGGGCTACGAGCAGTACTTC.

This clonotype was seen only a few times. The chain links TRBV24-1 to TRBJ1-3; D unclear. Germline CDR1 and CDR2: KGHDR and SFDVKD. The CDR3 covers 12 residues. V was shortened by 1 base and J by 11 bases, with 8 bases between the two germline ends. The CDR3 is CATSDFFDAIYF. The CDR3 DNA follows: TGTGCCACCAGTGATTTTTTCGATGCCATATATTTT.